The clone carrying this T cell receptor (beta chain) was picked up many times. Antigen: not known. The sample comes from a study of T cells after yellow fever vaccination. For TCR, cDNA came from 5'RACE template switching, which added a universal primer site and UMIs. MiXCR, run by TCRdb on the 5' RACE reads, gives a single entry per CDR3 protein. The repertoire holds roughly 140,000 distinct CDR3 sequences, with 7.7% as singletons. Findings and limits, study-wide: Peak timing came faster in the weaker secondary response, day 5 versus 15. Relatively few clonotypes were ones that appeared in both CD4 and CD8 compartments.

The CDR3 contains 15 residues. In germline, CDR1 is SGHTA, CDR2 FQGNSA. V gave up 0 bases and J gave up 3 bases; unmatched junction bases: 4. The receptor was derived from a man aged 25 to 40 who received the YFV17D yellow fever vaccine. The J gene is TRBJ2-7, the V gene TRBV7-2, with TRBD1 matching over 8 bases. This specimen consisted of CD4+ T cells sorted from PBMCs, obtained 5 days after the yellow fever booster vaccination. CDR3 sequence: CASSLAGQGLYEQYF. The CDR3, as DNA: TGTGCCAGCAGCTTAGCAGGACAGGGCCTCTACGAGCAGTACTTC. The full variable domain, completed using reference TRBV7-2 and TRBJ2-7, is GAGVSQSPSNKVTEKGKDVELRCDPISGHTALYWYRQSLGQGLEFLIYFQGNSAPDKSGLPSDRFSAERTGGSVSTLTIQRTQQEDSAVYLCASSLAGQGLYEQYFGPGTRLTVT.